These 22 T cell receptor beta chains were all obtained from the same sample, sequenced in a study of blood T cell repertoires in COVID-19 (dated by TCRdb to 2020 to 2021). The library was prepared using the immunoSEQ multiplex PCR assay. This is the immuneACCESS table as TCRdb keeps it, with only in-frame sequences that have V and J called. A part of the clones is gone; compared with another copy, unresolved V genes explain less than half, and the rest is unexplained. This sample gives 130,000 or so clones in total; just under 85% of them show up just once. Of the sample, 3.4% falls within the top ten clones. The sequenced material came from PBMCs or T cells enriched from blood (not recorded which). These receptors were collected from a woman between 50 and 59 years old with acute COVID-19.

The chain couples TRBV2 to TRBJ1-4; D is ambiguous. The ends were cut back, 3 bases at V and 1 base at J, with 6 bases in the middle. This CDR3 comprises 14 residues. Germline V gives CDR1 SNHLY, CDR2 FYNNEI. CDR3 protein: CASSDRRTNEKLFF. In DNA form, the CDR3 reads TGTGCCAGCAGTGATCGGAGAACTAATGAAAAACTGTTTTTT.

As for this clone: A read error may account for a junction end that differs from germline. This chain joins TRBV7-3 and TRBJ2-1; 9 bases map to TRBD2. The CDR3 is made up of 15 amino acids. Per germline, CDR1 SGHTA and CDR2 FQGTGA. This CDR3 is CASGLAGGQYNEQFF. CDR3 coding DNA: TGTGCCAGCGGCTTGGCGGGAGGGCAGTACAATGAGCAGTTCTTC.

The V gene is TRBV5-1, the J gene TRBJ2-4; a possible D gene is TRBD1 (6 bases). The CDR3 is 16 amino acids. The V gene lost 0 bases and the J gene lost 2 bases, with 12 bases spanning the gap. CDR1 is SGHRS, CDR2 YFSETQ, per germline. CDR3 coding DNA: TGCGCCAGCAGCTTGGGGCTGGGGGCGACCAAAAACATTCAGTACTTC. As protein: CASSLGLGATKNIQYF.

The chain combines TRBV4-1 with TRBJ2-7; 12 bases fit TRBD2. CDR1 MGHRA and CDR2 YSYEKL come from the germline V gene. The CDR3 extends over 18 amino acids. V lost 5 bases to trimming and J lost 2 bases; unmatched junction nucleotides: 13. CDR3 DNA sequence: TGCGCCAGCAGCTCGACCTACAAGACTAGCGGGAGCCCCTACGAGCAGTACTTC. Translating it yields CASSSTYKTSGSPYEQYF.

The rearrangement links TRBV6-2 or TRBV6-3 to TRBJ2-1, with TRBD2 identical over 12 bases. The V gene end was trimmed by 4 bases and the J gene end by 16 bases; junction bases not matched to a gene: 5. Per the germline V gene, CDR1 is MNHEY and CDR2 is SVGEGT. This CDR3 has 12 amino acids. CDR3 loop: CASSLTSGSIFF. In DNA, the CDR3 is TGTGCCAGCAGTTTGACTAGCGGGAGTATTTTCTTC.

This clone showed up just a few times. The chain has TRBV2 and TRBJ2-2, with D tentatively TRBD1 (5 bases). The CDR3 covers 13 residues. Germline V gene lookup returns CDR1 SNHLY and CDR2 FYNNEI. V was clipped by 6 bases and J by 2 bases, with 7 bases between them. The CDR3 region is CASRDSNTGELFF. The CDR3 DNA follows: TGTGCCAGCAGAGACAGTAACACCGGGGAGCTGTTTTTT.

The table lists this clone with many counts. This chain connects TRBV30 to TRBJ1-5; no firm D call. The CDR3 covers 14 residues. The ends were cut back, 0 bases at V and 3 bases at J, with 9 bases in the middle. The germline V gene has CDR1 GTSNPN and CDR2 SVGIG (reference sequence). CDR3 sequence (DNA): TGTGCCTGGAGTGTATGGCTGAACAATCAGCCCCAGCATTTT. It codes for CAWSVWLNNQPQHF. Full variable domain (missing parts from reference TRBV30 and TRBJ1-5): SQTIHQWPATLVQPVGSPLSLECTVEGTSNPNLYWYRQAAGRGLQLLFYSVGIGQISSEVPQNLSASRPQDRQFILSSKKLLLSDSGFYLCAWSVWLNNQPQHFGDGTRLSIL.

This clone has a handful of counts. J is TRBJ2-7 and V is TRBV30; perhaps TRBD1 as D (6 bases). The CDR3 sequence is 14 residues long. V was pared by 4 bases and J by 0 bases, with 13 bases between. The germline V gene encodes CDR1 GTSNPN and CDR2 SVGIG (reference sequence). In DNA, the CDR3 is TGTGCCTGGAAACCCGTGACAGGCTCCTACGAGCAGTACTTC. Translation gives CAWKPVTGSYEQYF.

This rearrangement joins TRBV15 to TRBJ1-5, with 9 bases matching TRBD1. The CDR3 contains 15 residues. Germline lookup yields CDR1 LNHNV and CDR2 YYDKDF (reference sequence). V was clipped by 0 bases and J by 7 bases; unmatched bases: 4. The chain's CDR3 is CATSRETTGGQPQHF. Here the CDR3 DNA reads TGTGCCACCAGCAGAGAGACGACAGGGGGACAGCCCCAGCATTTT.

The chain joins TRBV5-1 to TRBJ2-5; 10 bases line up with TRBD2. The CDR3 loop spans 15 amino acids. V lost 4 bases and J lost 4; bases outside the gene matches: 7. Germline-derived CDR1 and CDR2 are SGHRS and YFSETQ. In DNA, the CDR3 is TGCGCCAGCAGCGACCCTAGCGGGAGAGTAGAGACCCAGTACTTC. Its translation: CASSDPSGRVETQYF.

This clone was counted between two and nine times. The rearrangement uses TRBV29-1 and TRBJ2-1, with TRBD1 matching 7 bases. The germline gives CDR1 SQVTM, CDR2 ANQGSEA. The CDR3 is 11 residues long. The junction had 6 bases not matched to a gene; V was cut back by 4 bases and J by 12 bases. Here the CDR3 reads CSVGTGTVQFF. CDR3 coding DNA: TGCAGCGTTGGAACCGGGACAGTGCAGTTCTTC.

V usage is TRBV25-1 and J usage is TRBJ2-6, with a possible D match to TRBD1 (7 bases). The V and J ends lost 4 bases and 4 bases respectively, with 14 bases between them. CDR1 is MGHDK and CDR2 is SYGVNS in the germline V gene. The CDR3 covers 16 residues. CDR3 loop: CASSVQGGRGANVLTF. The CDR3, as DNA: TGTGCCAGCAGTGTTCAGGGGGGAAGAGGGGCCAACGTCCTGACTTTC.

The chain combines TRBV19 with TRBJ1-2; the match to TRBD1 covers 9 bases. This CDR3 has 13 residues. In germline, CDR1 is LNHDA, CDR2 SQIVND (reference sequence). After removal of 9 bases from V and 7 bases from J, the junction contained 9 bases not matched to a gene. CDR3 sequence: CASTGGWRVGYTF. CDR3 DNA sequence: TGTGCCAGCACAGGGGGCTGGCGTGTTGGCTACACCTTC.

The rearrangement uses TRBV6-4 and TRBJ2-2; D gene ambiguous. The CDR3 contains 15 residues. The ends were cut back, 0 bases at V and 2 bases at J, with 7 bases in the middle. Germline CDR1 is MRHNA and CDR2 is SNTAGT. Here the CDR3 reads CASSDSRLNTGELFF. CDR3 nucleotides: TGTGCCAGCAGTGACTCGAGATTAAACACCGGGGAGCTGTTTTTT.

The genes are TRBV28 and TRBJ2-1; TRBD1 agrees at 8 bases. This CDR3 spans 14 amino acids. J was trimmed by 7 bases and V by 5 bases; bases with no gene match: 7. Per the germline V gene, CDR1 is MDHEN and CDR2 is SYDVKM. The CDR3 DNA sequence: TGTGCCAGCAGTGACCAGGGGGCAGGGAATGAGCAGTTCTTC. Protein: CASSDQGAGNEQFF.

The genes are TRBV29-1 and TRBJ2-1, with D perhaps TRBD1 (6 bases). The ends were cut back, 1 base at V and 16 bases at J, with 20 bases in the middle. From germline, CDR1 is SQVTM and CDR2 ANQGSEA. The CDR3 is 13 residues long. As DNA, the CDR3 is TGCAGCGTTGAAGCCCGCATAAGGCACAGGGAATTCTTC. Translating gives CSVEARIRHREFF.

The V gene is TRBV5-1, the J gene TRBJ1-4; 7 bases match TRBD1. Germline V gene data show CDR1 as SGHRS and CDR2 as YFSETQ. This CDR3 is built from 17 residues. V shed 5 bases and J 0 bases; nucleotides not matched to a gene: 10. The CDR3 DNA follows: TGCGCCAGCAGTCCAATTGGACAGGCTGCAACTAATGAAAAACTGTTTTTT. Its protein is CASSPIGQAATNEKLFF.

CDR3 in DNA: TGTGCCAGCAGCCGCCGACAGGGGCAAGAGACCCAGTACTTC. This encodes CASSRRQGQETQYF. The chain carries TRBV5-6 and TRBJ2-5, with 8 nucleotides matching TRBD1. This CDR3 region has 14 residues. The ends lost 4 bases at V and 2 bases at J; junction bases unmatched: 4. Germline V gives CDR1 SGHDT, CDR2 YYEEEE.

The gene calls are TRBV27 and TRBJ2-7, with 8 bases fitting TRBD1. Per germline, CDR1 MNHEY and CDR2 SMNVEV (reference sequence). The CDR3 covers 15 residues. Unmatched junction bases numbered 7, after V lost 4 bases and J lost 2 bases. The CDR3 sequence: CASSSYGTGPYEQYF. The CDR3 region has the DNA TGTGCCAGCAGTTCTTATGGGACAGGACCCTACGAGCAGTACTTC.

A single count supports this clone. This chain links TRBV9 with TRBJ2-5, with D maybe TRBD1 (5 bases). The V end lost 0 bases, the J end lost 3 bases, and 9 bases lay between the germline ends. The V gene's germline CDR1 is SGDLS and CDR2 YYNGEE. The CDR3 spans 14 residues. The CDR3 region is CASSVGQGEETQYF. In DNA form, the CDR3 reads TGTGCCAGCAGCGTAGGCCAGGGTGAAGAGACCCAGTACTTC.

V gene TRBV5-1 combines with J gene TRBJ1-2; perhaps TRBD1 as D (6 bases). Germline CDR1 and CDR2: SGHRS and YFSETQ. The CDR3 has 13 amino acids. Trimming cost V 4 bases and J 2 bases, with 9 bases left between them. In nucleotides, the CDR3 is TGCGCCAGCAGCGGAGACAGGAACTATGGCTACACCTTC. Residues: CASSGDRNYGYTF.

This sequence joins TRBV6-5 and TRBJ2-1; TRBD2 agrees at 12 bases. J lost 2 bases, V lost 4 bases, and 3 bases had no gene match. In germline, CDR1 is MNHEY, CDR2 SVGAGI. The CDR3 is made up of 16 amino acids. This CDR3 is CASSSLAGGTYNEQFF. The CDR3 DNA reads as TGTGCCAGCAGTTCCCTAGCGGGAGGGACCTACAATGAGCAGTTCTTC.